These 19 T cell receptor beta chains came from one sample sequenced in a study of blood T cell repertoires in COVID-19 (dated by TCRdb to 2019 to 2021). Library method: the immunoSEQ multiplex PCR assay. The clones in this table, taken by TCRdb from immuneACCESS, are in-frame only. Not every clone is retained; where verified, under half of the shortfall comes from an unresolved V gene, and the cause of the rest is unknown. The sample contains roughly 35,000 clones, 85% to 95% of them found a single time. The top ten clones comprise around 5.2% of the sample. Sequencing was performed on peripheral blood. Every receptor here comes from a human donor in a cohort sampled during active COVID-19.

This rearrangement joins TRBV25-1 to TRBJ1-1; 9 bases agree with TRBD1. V lost 2 bases, J lost 6 bases, and 13 bases stayed unmatched. The CDR3 consists of 17 residues. Germline CDR1 and CDR2: MGHDK and SYGVNS. The CDR3 coding sequence is TGTGCCAGCAGTGAAACAGGGGGCGCAAGGAGCTTGCCTGAAGCTTTCTTT. This sequence encodes CASSETGGARSLPEAFF.

The gene calls are TRBV18 and TRBJ1-1; weak D call: TRBD1 (5 bases). The germline CDR1 and CDR2 sequences are KGHSH and LQKENI. V was clipped by 3 bases and J by 2 bases, with 10 bases between them. The CDR3 consists of 14 residues. DNA of the CDR3: TGTGCCAGCTCACCGCGGACATCCAACACTGAAGCTTTCTTT. Amino acid sequence: CASSPRTSNTEAFF.

This clone turned up a few times. V is TRBV19 and J is TRBJ1-6; no firm D call. This CDR3 comprises 14 residues. Trimming removed 8 bases at V and 8 bases at J, with 16 bases between. Germline V lookup: CDR1 LNHDA, CDR2 SQIVND (reference sequence). The CDR3 loop is CASAKWAADSPLHF. The CDR3 bases are TGTGCCAGTGCCAAATGGGCTGCAGATTCACCCCTCCACTTT.

V and J are TRBV9 and TRBJ1-2, with TRBD1 matching 7 bases. With 0 bases clipped from V and 4 bases from J, the junction kept 0 bases outside the gene matches. This CDR3 is built from 13 residues. Germline lookup yields CDR1 SGDLS and CDR2 YYNGEE. This CDR3 reads CASSVGQGYGYTF. CDR3 sequence (DNA): TGTGCCAGCAGCGTAGGACAGGGCTATGGCTACACCTTC.

The rearrangement uses TRBV6-1 and TRBJ2-3, with D perhaps TRBD1 (7 bases). Germline loops: CDR1 MNHNS, CDR2 SASEGT. CDR3 length equals 15 residues. The V end lost 3 bases, the J end lost 2 bases, and 12 bases lay between the germline ends. DNA for the CDR3: TGTGCCAGCAGTGACAGGGGGGAAGACACAGATACGCAGTATTTT. Protein sequence: CASSDRGEDTDTQYF.

The chain links TRBV6-1 to TRBJ2-7, with D unresolved. With 3 bases removed from V and 7 bases from J, the gap between germline ends came to 13 bases. CDR3 size: 13 residues. Germline V lookup: CDR1 MNHNS, CDR2 SASEGT. CDR3 DNA: TGTGCCAGCAGTGATACCCTCTCTAGGGAGCAGTACTTC. Its protein is CASSDTLSREQYF.

The chain joins TRBV30 to TRBJ2-7, with 9 bases aligning to TRBD1. The germline V gene encodes CDR1 GTSNPN and CDR2 SVGIG (reference sequence). V was clipped by 0 bases and J by 2 bases; unmatched bases: 2. The CDR3 loop spans 14 amino acids. DNA for the CDR3: TGTGCCTGGAGTGTTAACAGGGGGCCCTACGAGCAGTACTTC. Its protein product is CAWSVNRGPYEQYF.

The chain carries TRBV7-8 and TRBJ1-5; possible D gene TRBD1, 5 bases. V lost 0 bases and J lost 6, with 9 bases in between. CDR1 and CDR2 (germline): SGHVS, FQNEAQ. The CDR3 sequence is 14 residues long. CDR3 DNA sequence: TGTGCCAGCAGCTTAGCAGGGGATACTCAGCCCCAGCATTTT. The encoded protein is CASSLAGDTQPQHF.

DNA of the CDR3: TGTGCCAGCAGCTTGACGATTCGCGGGGGGTGGGATACGCAGTATTTT. Amino acids: CASSLTIRGGWDTQYF. V gene TRBV5-6 combines with J gene TRBJ2-3, with 8 bases fitting TRBD2. V shed 1 base and J 6 bases; nucleotides not matched to a gene: 10. Germline CDR1 reads SGHDT; CDR2 reads YYEEEE. This CDR3 spans 16 amino acids.

This chain uses TRBV11-2 with TRBJ2-7, with 9 bases that match TRBD1. Germline V CDR1 and CDR2: SGHAT, FQNNGV. The V gene end was trimmed by 7 bases and the J gene end by 1 base; junction bases not matched to a gene: 8. There are 15 residues in the CDR3. Here the CDR3 reads CASKPGQGLSYEQYF. The CDR3 DNA reads as TGTGCCAGCAAGCCGGGACAGGGACTTTCCTACGAGCAGTACTTC.

V gene TRBV6-2 or TRBV6-3 combines with J gene TRBJ2-5; 10 bases are shared with TRBD2. Germline trimming cut 4 bases from V and 5 bases from J; bases unmatched to any gene: 7. Germline V CDR1 and CDR2: MNHEY, SVGEGT. This CDR3 contains 15 residues. In DNA form, the CDR3 reads TGTGCCAGCAGTTCTCTACTAGCGGGATCGGAGACCCAGTACTTC. Translating it yields CASSSLLAGSETQYF.

The DNA for the CDR3 is TGCGCCAGCAGCTTCGATGAGGGTTATGAGCAGTTCTTC. It translates to CASSFDEGYEQFF. The chain is built from TRBV5-1 and TRBJ2-1, with a tentative D call TRBD2 (5 bases). The germline CDR1 and CDR2 sequences are SGHRS and YFSETQ. V lost 2 bases and J 8 bases, leaving 11 bases between the germline ends. This CDR3 comprises 13 residues.

This clone was seen more than once but under ten times. The chain uses TRBV19 and TRBJ1-2; D gene ambiguous. Germline CDR1 LNHDA, CDR2 SQIVND (reference sequence). CDR3 length: 14 residues. The V end was cut by 6 bases, the J end by 7 bases, with 18 bases between. The CDR3 DNA reads as TGTGCCAGTAGGCCGGCCGGGGTGTCTTCTGGCTACACCTTC. As protein: CASRPAGVSSGYTF.

V is TRBV19 and J is TRBJ1-2; D uncertain. The V gene's germline CDR1 is LNHDA and CDR2 SQIVND (reference sequence). V was cut by 3 bases and J by 3 bases, with 11 bases left in between. This CDR3 comprises 14 residues. Written as DNA, the CDR3 is TGTGCCAGTAGTATGGGCAGTAACTACTATGGCTACACCTTC. This encodes CASSMGSNYYGYTF.

V is TRBV19 and J is TRBJ2-4; 9 nucleotides match TRBD1. Germline V gene data show CDR1 as LNHDA and CDR2 as SQIVND (reference sequence). V lost 4 bases and J lost 6; bases outside the gene matches: 10. The CDR3 loop spans 16 amino acids. The CDR3, as DNA: TGTGCCAGTAGTAACCCCTACCGACAGGGGGGAAACATTCAGTACTTC. It yields the protein CASSNPYRQGGNIQYF.

This clone has just one count. The CDR3 region is CASSFLDANYGYTF. CDR3 in DNA: TGCGCCAGCAGCTTCCTAGATGCTAACTATGGCTACACCTTC. This chain links TRBV5-1 with TRBJ1-2; D is unclear. V shed 2 bases and J shed 0 bases, with 8 bases lying between them. Looked up from germline, CDR1 is SGHRS and CDR2 is YFSETQ. The length of the CDR3 is 14 residues.

The chain employs TRBV6-1 and TRBJ1-4, with TRBD1 matching over 7 bases. The V segment lost 2 bases and the J segment 8 bases; nucleotides outside the gene matches: 11. From germline, CDR1 is MNHNS and CDR2 SASEGT. The CDR3 covers 16 residues. This CDR3 reads CASSETSGTDAEKLFF. CDR3 DNA: TGTGCCAGCAGTGAAACTTCCGGGACAGATGCGGAAAAACTGTTTTTT.

The chain has TRBV9 and TRBJ2-1; 7 positions match TRBD2. This CDR3 has 14 residues. After removal of 8 bases from V and 1 base from J, the junction contained 6 bases not matched to a gene. Germline loops: CDR1 SGDLS, CDR2 YYNGEE. CDR3 sequence reads: CASTTGGSYNEQFF. In nucleotides, the CDR3 is TGTGCCAGTACTACGGGGGGATCCTACAATGAGCAGTTCTTC.

The genes are TRBV11-2 and TRBJ2-6; D is possibly TRBD2 (5 bases). This CDR3 region has 15 residues. Trimming pared 5 bases from V and 3 bases from J, leaving 11 bases between. In germline, CDR1 is SGHAT, CDR2 FQNNGV. CDR3 DNA sequence: TGTGCCAGCAGCCAAATCGGGGATGGGGCCAACGTCCTGACTTTC. The encoded protein is CASSQIGDGANVLTF.